The present entry profiles one T cell receptor (beta chain) with its context. This specimen comes from a study of blood T cell repertoires in COVID-19. Whole-study context: From the United States, Italy and Spain came samples of acute and convalescent COVID-19.

Original handling: Researchers report that nucleated cell counts were estimated from reference gene primer amplification. TCRdb's copy holds only in-frame clones and misses some; the assay was immunoSEQ multiplex PCR. V and J calls and clone size are as listed in that table; D and trimming were resolved from the DNA. The profile shows 97,000 or so clones, approximately 86% of them singletons. The CDR3 loop spans 16 amino acids. V shed 0 bases and J 4 bases; nucleotides not matched to a gene: 1. Germline CDR1 KGHSH, CDR2 LQKENI. This rearrangement joins TRBV18 to TRBJ2-1, with TRBD2 matching over 12 bases. Sequencing used peripheral blood. The origin of this receptor is a woman aged 50 to 65 with COVID-19, enrolled during active disease. For the CDR3, the DNA is TGTGCCAGCTCACCACCACTAGCGGGGGGTTACAATGAGCAGTTCTTC. This translates into CASSPPLAGGYNEQFF.